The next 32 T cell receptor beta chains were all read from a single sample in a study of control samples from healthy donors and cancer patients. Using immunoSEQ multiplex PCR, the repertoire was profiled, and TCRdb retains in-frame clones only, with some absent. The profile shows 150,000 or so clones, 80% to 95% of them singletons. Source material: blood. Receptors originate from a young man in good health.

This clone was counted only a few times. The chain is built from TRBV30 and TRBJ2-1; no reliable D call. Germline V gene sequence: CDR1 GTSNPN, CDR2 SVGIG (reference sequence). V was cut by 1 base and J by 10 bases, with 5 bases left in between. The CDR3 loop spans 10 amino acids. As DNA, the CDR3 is TGTGCCTGGAGTGGCGTGGAGCAGTTCTTC. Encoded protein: CAWSGVEQFF.

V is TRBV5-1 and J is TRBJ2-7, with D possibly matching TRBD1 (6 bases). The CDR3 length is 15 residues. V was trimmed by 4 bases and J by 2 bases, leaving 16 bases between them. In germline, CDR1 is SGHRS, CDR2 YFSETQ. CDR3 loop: CASSPRDTPTYEQYF. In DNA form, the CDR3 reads TGCGCCAGCAGCCCCCGGGACACGCCAACCTACGAGCAGTACTTC.

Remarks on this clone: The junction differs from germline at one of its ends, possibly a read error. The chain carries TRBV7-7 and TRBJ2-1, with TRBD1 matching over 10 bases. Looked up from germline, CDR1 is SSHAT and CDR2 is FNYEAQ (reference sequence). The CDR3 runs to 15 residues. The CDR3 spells CASSLLGTGDNEQFF. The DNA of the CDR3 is TGTGCTAGCAGCTTACTCGGGACAGGGGACAATGAGCAGTTCTTC.

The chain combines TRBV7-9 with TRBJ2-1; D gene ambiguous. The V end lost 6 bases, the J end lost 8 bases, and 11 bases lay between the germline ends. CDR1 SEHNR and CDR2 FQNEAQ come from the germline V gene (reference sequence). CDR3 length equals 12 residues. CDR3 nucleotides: TGTGCCAGCAGATCACTTGGGTATGAGCAGTTCTTC. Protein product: CASRSLGYEQFF.

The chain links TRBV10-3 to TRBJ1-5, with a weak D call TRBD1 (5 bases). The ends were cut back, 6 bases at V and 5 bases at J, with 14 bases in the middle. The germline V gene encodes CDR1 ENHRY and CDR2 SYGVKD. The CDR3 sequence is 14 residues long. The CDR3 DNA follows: TGTGCCATCAGGGAGGGGCAGGAGCATCAGCCCCAGCATTTT. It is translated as CAIREGQEHQPQHF.

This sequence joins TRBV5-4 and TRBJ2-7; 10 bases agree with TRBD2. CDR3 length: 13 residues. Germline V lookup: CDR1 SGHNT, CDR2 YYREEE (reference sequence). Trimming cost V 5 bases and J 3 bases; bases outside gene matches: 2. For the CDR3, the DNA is TGTGCCAGCAGACAGCGGGAGGGCTACGAGCAGTACTTC. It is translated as CASRQREGYEQYF.

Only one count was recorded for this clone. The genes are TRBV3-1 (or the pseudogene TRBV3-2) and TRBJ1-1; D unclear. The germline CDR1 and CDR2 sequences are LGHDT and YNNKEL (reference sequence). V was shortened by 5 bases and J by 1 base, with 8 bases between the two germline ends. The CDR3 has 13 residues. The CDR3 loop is CASSEDGNTEAFF. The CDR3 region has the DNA TGTGCCAGCAGCGAGGACGGGAACACTGAAGCTTTCTTT.

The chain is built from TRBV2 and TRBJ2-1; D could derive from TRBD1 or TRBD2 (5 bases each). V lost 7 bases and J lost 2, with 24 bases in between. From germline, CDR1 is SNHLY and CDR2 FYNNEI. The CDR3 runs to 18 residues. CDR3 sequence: CASINGETGRVAYNEQFF. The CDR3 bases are TGTGCCAGCATAAACGGGGAAACAGGCAGGGTAGCCTACAATGAGCAGTTCTTC.

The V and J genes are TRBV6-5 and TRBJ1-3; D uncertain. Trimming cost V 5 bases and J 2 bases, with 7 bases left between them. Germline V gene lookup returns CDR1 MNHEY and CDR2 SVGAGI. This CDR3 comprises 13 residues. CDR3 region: CASSRLTGNTIYF. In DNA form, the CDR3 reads TGTGCCAGCAGTCGCCTGACTGGAAACACCATATATTTT.

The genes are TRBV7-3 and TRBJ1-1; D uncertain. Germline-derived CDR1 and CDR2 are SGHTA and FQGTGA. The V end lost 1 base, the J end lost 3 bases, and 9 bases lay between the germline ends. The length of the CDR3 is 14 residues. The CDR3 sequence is CASSLMAWDTEAFF. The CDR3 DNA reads TGTGCCAGCAGCTTAATGGCCTGGGACACTGAAGCTTTCTTT.

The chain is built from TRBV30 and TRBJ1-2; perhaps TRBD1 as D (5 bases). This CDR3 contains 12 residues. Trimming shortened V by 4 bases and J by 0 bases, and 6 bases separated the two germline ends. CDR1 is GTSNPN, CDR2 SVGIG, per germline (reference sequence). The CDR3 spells CAWTRANYGYTF. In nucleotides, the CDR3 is TGTGCCTGGACCAGGGCTAACTATGGCTACACCTTC.

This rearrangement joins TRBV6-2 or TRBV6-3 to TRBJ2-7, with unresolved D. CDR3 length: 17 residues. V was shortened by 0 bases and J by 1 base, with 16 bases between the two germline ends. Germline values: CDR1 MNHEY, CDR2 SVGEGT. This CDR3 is CASSYSIMGKGSYEQYF. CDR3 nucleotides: TGTGCCAGCAGTTACTCGATTATGGGCAAAGGGTCCTACGAGCAGTACTTC.

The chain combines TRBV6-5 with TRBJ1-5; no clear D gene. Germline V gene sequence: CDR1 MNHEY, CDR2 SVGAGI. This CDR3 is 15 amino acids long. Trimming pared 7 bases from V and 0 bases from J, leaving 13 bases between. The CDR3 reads CASTTDTRSNQPQHF. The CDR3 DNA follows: TGTGCCAGCACAACTGATACTCGTAGCAATCAGCCCCAGCATTTT.

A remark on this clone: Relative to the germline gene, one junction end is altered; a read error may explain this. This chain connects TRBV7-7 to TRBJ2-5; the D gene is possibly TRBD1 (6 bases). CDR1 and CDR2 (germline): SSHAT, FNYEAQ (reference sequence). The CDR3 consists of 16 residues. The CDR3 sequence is CASSDQGFGVGETQYF. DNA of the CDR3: TGTGCTAGCAGCGACCAGGGGTTTGGGGTTGGAGAGACCCAGTACTTC.

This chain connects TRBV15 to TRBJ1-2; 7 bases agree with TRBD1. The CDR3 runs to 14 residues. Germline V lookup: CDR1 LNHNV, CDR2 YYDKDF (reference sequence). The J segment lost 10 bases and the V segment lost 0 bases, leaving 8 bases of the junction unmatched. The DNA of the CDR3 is TGTGCCACCAGCAGAGAAGACAGGGTCCGAGACTACACCTTC. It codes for CATSREDRVRDYTF.

CDR3 in amino acids: CASEYNEQFF. The DNA for the CDR3 is TGTGCCAGCGAGTACAATGAGCAGTTCTTC. V gene TRBV7-9 combines with J gene TRBJ2-1; no definite D call. V was shortened by 8 bases and J by 4 bases, with 3 bases between the two germline ends. The CDR3 runs to 10 residues. Germline V gene data show CDR1 as SEHNR and CDR2 as FQNEAQ (reference sequence).

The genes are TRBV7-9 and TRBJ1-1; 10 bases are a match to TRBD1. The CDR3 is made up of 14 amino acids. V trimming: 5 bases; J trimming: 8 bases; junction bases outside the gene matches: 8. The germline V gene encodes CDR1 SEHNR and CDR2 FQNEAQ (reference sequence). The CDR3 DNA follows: TGTGCCAGCAGCAGGGACAGGGGCCAAGGCGAAGCTTTCTTT. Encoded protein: CASSRDRGQGEAFF. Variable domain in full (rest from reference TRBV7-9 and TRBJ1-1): DTGVSQNPRHKITKRGQNVTFRCDPISEHNRLYWYRQTLGQGPEFLTYFQNEAQLEKSRLLSDRFSAERPKGSFSTLEIQRTEQGDSAMYLCASSRDRGQGEAFFGQGTRLTVV.

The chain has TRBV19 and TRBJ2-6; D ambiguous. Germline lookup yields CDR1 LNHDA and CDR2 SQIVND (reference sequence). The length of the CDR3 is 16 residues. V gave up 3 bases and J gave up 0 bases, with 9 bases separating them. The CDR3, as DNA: TGTGCCAGTAGTATGGCCCAGAGCTCTGGGGCCAACGTCCTGACTTTC. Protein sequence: CASSMAQSSGANVLTF. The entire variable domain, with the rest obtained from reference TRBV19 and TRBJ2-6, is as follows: DGGITQSPKYLFRKEGQNVTLSCEQNLNHDAMYWYRQDPGQGLRLIYYSQIVNDFQKGDIAEGYSVSREKKESFPLTVTSAQKNPTAFYLCASSMAQSSGANVLTFGAGSRLTVL.

The CDR3 DNA follows: TGTGCTAGTGGTTTTCCCAATCAGCCCCAGCATTTT. Amino acid sequence: CASGFPNQPQHF. The gene calls are TRBV12-5 and TRBJ1-5; D remains ambiguous. The CDR3 totals 12 residues. Trimming cost V 3 bases and J 3 bases, with 3 bases left between them. Germline CDR1 reads LGHNT; CDR2 reads FRNRAP.

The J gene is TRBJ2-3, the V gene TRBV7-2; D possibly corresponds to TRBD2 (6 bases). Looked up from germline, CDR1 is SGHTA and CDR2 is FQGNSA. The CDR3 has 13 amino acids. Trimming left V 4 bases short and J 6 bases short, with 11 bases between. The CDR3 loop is CASSSRLVDTQYF. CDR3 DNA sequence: TGTGCCAGCAGCTCCAGACTAGTGGATACGCAGTATTTT.

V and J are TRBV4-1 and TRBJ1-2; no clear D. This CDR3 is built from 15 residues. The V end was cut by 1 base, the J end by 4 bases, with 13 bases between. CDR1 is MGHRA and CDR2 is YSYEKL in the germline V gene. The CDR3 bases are TGCGCCAGCAGCCAAGTCGGACGGTCTAGCTATGGCTACACCTTC. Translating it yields CASSQVGRSSYGYTF.

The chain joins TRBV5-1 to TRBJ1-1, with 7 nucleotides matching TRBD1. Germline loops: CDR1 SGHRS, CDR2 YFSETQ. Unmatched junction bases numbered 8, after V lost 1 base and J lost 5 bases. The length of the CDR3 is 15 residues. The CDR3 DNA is TGCGCCAGCAGCTTGAGGGGAAAGGGGGCGACTGAAGCTTTCTTT. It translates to CASSLRGKGATEAFF.

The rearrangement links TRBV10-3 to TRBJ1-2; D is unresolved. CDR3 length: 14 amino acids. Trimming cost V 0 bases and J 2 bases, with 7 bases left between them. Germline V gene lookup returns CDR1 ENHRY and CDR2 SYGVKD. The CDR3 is CAISESPGNYGYTF. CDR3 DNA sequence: TGTGCCATCAGTGAGTCGCCGGGGAACTATGGCTACACCTTC.

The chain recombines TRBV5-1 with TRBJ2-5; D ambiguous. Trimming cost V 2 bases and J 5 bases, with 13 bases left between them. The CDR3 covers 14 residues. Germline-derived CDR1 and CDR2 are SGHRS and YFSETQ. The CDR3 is CASSFTPSQETQYF. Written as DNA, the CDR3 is TGCGCCAGCAGCTTTACCCCCAGTCAGGAGACCCAGTACTTC.

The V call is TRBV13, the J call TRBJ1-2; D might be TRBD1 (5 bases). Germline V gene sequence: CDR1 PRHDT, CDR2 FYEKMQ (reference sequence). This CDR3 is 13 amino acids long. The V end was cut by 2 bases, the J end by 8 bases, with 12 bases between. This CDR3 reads CASSLRGVGGYTF. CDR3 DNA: TGTGCCAGCAGCTTAAGAGGGGTCGGGGGCTACACCTTC.

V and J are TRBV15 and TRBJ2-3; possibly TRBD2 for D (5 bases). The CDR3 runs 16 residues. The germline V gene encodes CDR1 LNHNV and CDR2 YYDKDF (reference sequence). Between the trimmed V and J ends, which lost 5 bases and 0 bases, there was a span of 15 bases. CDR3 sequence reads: CATSPRGGASTDTQYF. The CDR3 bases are TGTGCCACCAGCCCCCGAGGAGGAGCTAGCACAGATACGCAGTATTTT.

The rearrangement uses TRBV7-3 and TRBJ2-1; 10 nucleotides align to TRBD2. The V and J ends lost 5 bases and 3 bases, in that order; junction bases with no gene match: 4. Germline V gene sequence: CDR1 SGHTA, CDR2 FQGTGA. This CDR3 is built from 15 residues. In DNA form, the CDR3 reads TGTGCCAGCAGCGTTCTAGCGGGAGTCTACAATGAGCAGTTCTTC. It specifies CASSVLAGVYNEQFF.

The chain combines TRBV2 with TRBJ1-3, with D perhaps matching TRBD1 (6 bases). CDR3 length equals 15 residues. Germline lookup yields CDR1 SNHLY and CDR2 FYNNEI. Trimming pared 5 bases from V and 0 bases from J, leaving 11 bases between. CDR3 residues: CASSLDRHSGNTIYF. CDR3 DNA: TGTGCCAGCAGTCTCGACAGGCACTCTGGAAACACCATATATTTT.

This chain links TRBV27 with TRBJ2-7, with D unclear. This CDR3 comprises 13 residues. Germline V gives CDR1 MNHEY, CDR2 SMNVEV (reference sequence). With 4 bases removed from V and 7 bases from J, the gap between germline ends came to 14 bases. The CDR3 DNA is TGTGCCAGCAGTTCAAGCACATTGTGGGAGCAGTACTTC. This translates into CASSSSTLWEQYF.

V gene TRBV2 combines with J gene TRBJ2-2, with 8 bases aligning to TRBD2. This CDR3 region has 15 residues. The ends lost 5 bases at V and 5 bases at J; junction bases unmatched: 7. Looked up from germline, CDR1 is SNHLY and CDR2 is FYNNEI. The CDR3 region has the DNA TGTGCCAGCAGTCCGAGCGGGAGCGAGACCGGGGAGCTGTTTTTT. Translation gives CASSPSGSETGELFF.

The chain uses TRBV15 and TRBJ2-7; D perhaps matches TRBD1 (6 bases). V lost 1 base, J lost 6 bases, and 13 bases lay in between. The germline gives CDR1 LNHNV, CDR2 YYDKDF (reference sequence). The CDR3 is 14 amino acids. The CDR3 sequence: CATSRARTVGEQYF. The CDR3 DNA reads TGTGCCACCAGCAGAGCGAGGACAGTCGGCGAGCAGTACTTC. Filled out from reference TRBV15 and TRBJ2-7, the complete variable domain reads DAMVIQNPRYQVTQFGKPVTLSCSQTLNHNVMYWYQQKSSQAPKLLFHYYDKDFNNEADTPDNFQSRRPNTSFCFLDIRSPGLGDTAMYLCATSRARTVGEQYFGPGTRLTVT.

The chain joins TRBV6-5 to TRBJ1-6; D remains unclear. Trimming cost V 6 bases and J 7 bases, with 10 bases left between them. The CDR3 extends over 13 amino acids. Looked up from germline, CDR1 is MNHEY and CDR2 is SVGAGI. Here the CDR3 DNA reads TGTGCCAGCAGAAGAGCCCTGAATTCACCCCTCCACTTT. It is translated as CASRRALNSPLHF.